This T cell receptor beta chain appears in the sequencing data of a study of cytomegalovirus exposure and HLA in healthy donors. Broader study findings: The authors confirmed in vitro that a few CMV-associated chains were specific for CMV antigens.

Trimming cost V 9 bases and J 0 bases; bases outside gene matches: 7. The CDR3 is 14 residues long. Germline assignment: CDR1 MDHEN and CDR2 SYDVKM. Measured with immunoSEQ multiplex PCR; TCRdb has only the in-frame clones, and not every one. Seen here are 330,000 or so clones, 86% observed once, and the top ten hold about 0.91%. Of note for this clone: No antigen is known for it.

The sequence came from a woman between 18 and 29 years old in good health and CMV-seronegative. The V call is TRBV28, the J call TRBJ2-7; 8 bases match TRBD1. The sequenced material came from PBMCs. CDR3 sequence (DNA): TGTGCCAGTAGGCGACAGGGGAGCTCCTACGAGCAGTACTTC. It specifies CASRRQGSSYEQYF.